This T cell receptor (beta chain) was obtained from a study of CD8+ T cells in alopecia areata. For the study at large: Those treated were given oral tofacitinib at 5 to 10 mg twice daily. Study-level points and caveats: The study also sequences resident alphabeta T cells of normal skin in scalp samples. Mice gave a clearer picture of TCR sharing than patients did, possibly for HLA-related reasons. Because one nonresponder was included, the link of baseline CD8+ expansion to response is considered uncertain.

The CDR3 consists of 12 residues. Looked up from germline, CDR1 is GTSNPN and CDR2 is SVGIG (reference sequence). Trimming pared 0 bases from V and 4 bases from J, leaving 6 bases between. Extraction and reverse transcription of RNA yielded cDNA as the sequencing template. TCRdb's table, derived via immunoSEQ multiplex PCR, lists solely in-frame clones and lacks some. The table lists fewer than 250,000 clones, roughly 60% of them singletons. A remark on this clone: No antigen is known for it.

The treatment: oral pan-JAK inhibitor, 5-10 mg twice daily. The sample was CD4+ T cells sorted from blood, taken at week 24, from a patient treated with tofacitinib. This receptor was taken from a human donor with alopecia areata. V and J are TRBV30 and TRBJ1-1; D is unresolved. The CDR3 spells CAWSVYGTEAFF. In DNA, the CDR3 is TGTGCCTGGAGTGTATATGGCACTGAAGCTTTCTTT. The variable domain in full, completed from reference TRBV30 and TRBJ1-1, reads SQTIHQWPATLVQPVGSPLSLECTVEGTSNPNLYWYRQAAGRGLQLLFYSVGIGQISSEVPQNLSASRPQDRQFILSSKKLLLSDSGFYLCAWSVYGTEAFFGQGTRLTVV.